This T cell receptor beta chain was sequenced during a study of blood T cells in healthy people across ages. This clonotype was seen a few times. The germline CDR1 and CDR2 sequences are MDHEN and SYDVKM. This CDR3 is 13 amino acids long. After removal of 8 bases from V and 0 bases from J, the junction contained 3 bases not matched to a gene. It was with a sample-barcoded 5' primer and a J-beta primer mix that a second PCR of about 7 to 12 cycles was run. TCRdb called the 5' RACE reads again in MiXCR, with one record for every CDR3 protein. There are 650,000 to 800,000 distinct CDR3 sequences in the sample; around two fifths occur only once, and approximately 20% lies in the top ten.

The sequence derives from a man aged 60-69 years in good health. Sequencing was performed on blood. V and J are TRBV28 and TRBJ2-5, with 7 bases matching TRBD1. The CDR3 loop reads CASADRNQETQYF. CDR3 nucleotides: TGTGCCAGCGCGGACAGGAACCAAGAGACCCAGTACTTC.